This entry features one T cell receptor beta chain sequence. The length of the CDR3 is 14 residues. CDR1 is SGHAT, CDR2 FQNNGV, per germline. Trimming shortened V by 0 bases and J by 14 bases, and 17 bases separated the two germline ends. Time point denoted: peripheral blood 6 weeks after treatment start. The source of the sample is a study of PD-L1 blockade in urothelial cancer. About the research overall: The median number of T cells present in blood samples was approximately 140,000.

Clones were read by immunoSEQ multiplex PCR, and TCRdb kept only the in-frame ones, dropping some. This sample has tens of thousands of clones, with approximately 85% found just once. This receptor was identified in a man aged 50-59 years with urothelial cancer. This rearrangement joins TRBV11-2 to TRBJ2-1, with D tentatively TRBD1 (6 bases). The sequencing used PBMCs, collected around atezolizumab (anti-PD-L1) treatment. CDR3 bases: TGTGCCAGCAGCTTAGAACCGGACAGCAGTAAAAAGTTCTTC. Protein: CASSLEPDSSKKFF.